These 3 T cell receptor beta chains share one sample of origin, sequenced in a study of blood T cell repertoires in COVID-19. Method: immunoSEQ multiplex PCR; TCRdb's copy keeps in-frame clones and lacks some. This sample yields 200,000 or so clones, of which about four fifths are seen a single time; about 5.3% belongs to the top ten. Material: PBMCs or T cells enriched from blood (not recorded which). All receptors derive from a woman aged 50 to 60 who had been exposed to COVID-19.

The chain is built from TRBV27 and TRBJ1-2; 10 bases align to TRBD1. J gave up 8 bases and V 3 bases, and 0 bases lay outside the gene matches. This CDR3 is built from 12 residues. The germline CDR1 and CDR2 sequences are MNHEY and SMNVEV (reference sequence). The CDR3 DNA follows: TGTGCCAGCAGTTTGACAGGGGGCGGCTACACCTTC. Translating gives CASSLTGGGYTF.

V is TRBV5-1 and J is TRBJ1-6, with 8 nucleotides matching TRBD1. The CDR3 consists of 16 residues. Germline lookup yields CDR1 SGHRS and CDR2 YFSETQ. Losses at the gene ends were 0 bases for V and 10 bases for J; bases not matched to a gene: 9. The CDR3 DNA sequence: TGCGCCAGCAGCTTGGGACAGGGGTTGTCAGGATCACCCCTCCACTTT. Translating gives CASSLGQGLSGSPLHF.

This chain links TRBV6-4 with TRBJ2-1; 7 bases map to TRBD1. V gave up 7 bases and J gave up 6 bases; unmatched junction bases: 9. Germline CDR1 is MRHNA and CDR2 is SNTAGT. There are 14 residues in the CDR3. CDR3 region: CASKRRGSSNEQFF. The CDR3 region has the DNA TGTGCCAGCAAACGCAGGGGGTCTTCCAATGAGCAGTTCTTC.